These 16 T cell receptor beta chains were all obtained from the same sample, sequenced in a study of radiotherapy plus CTLA-4 blockade in lung cancer. The repertoire was sequenced with immunoSEQ multiplex PCR; TCRdb's copy has only in-frame clones and lacks some. The sample records 70,000 to 100,000 clones, approximately 86% being singletons. The material was peripheral blood, obtained from a patient treated with radiotherapy plus ipilimumab. These receptors were collected from a human donor with non-small cell lung cancer who had a partial response to radiotherapy plus ipilimumab.

The chain carries TRBV13 and TRBJ1-3; 9 nucleotides align to TRBD1. Unmatched junction bases numbered 7, after V lost 3 bases and J lost 4 bases. Germline V gene lookup returns CDR1 PRHDT and CDR2 FYEKMQ (reference sequence). This CDR3 has 16 amino acids. Written as DNA, the CDR3 is TGTGCCAGCAGCTTTGGGGACAGGGTCTCGGGAAACACCATATATTTT. It is translated as CASSFGDRVSGNTIYF.

This clone was counted a single time. This chain uses TRBV6-5 with TRBJ1-2, with D tentatively TRBD1 (6 bases). V shed 0 bases and J shed 6 bases, with 14 bases lying between them. The germline V gene has CDR1 MNHEY and CDR2 SVGAGI. CDR3 length equals 15 residues. In DNA form, the CDR3 reads TGTGCCAGCAGTTACTCGGGCACAGGGACCGATGGCTACACCTTC. This gives the protein CASSYSGTGTDGYTF.

The CDR3 region is CASSYSRQGVNSPPHF. For the CDR3, the DNA is TGTGCCAGCAGTTACAGTCGACAGGGGGTTAATTCACCCCCTCACTTT. The rearrangement joins TRBV6-5 to TRBJ1-6; TRBD1 agrees at 9 bases. V lost 2 bases and J lost 19; bases outside the gene matches: 18. Germline-derived CDR1 and CDR2 are MNHEY and SVGAGI. The CDR3 consists of 16 residues.

For the CDR3, the DNA is TGTGCCAGCAGCTGGGACAGACTTCCGCAGTACGTC. As protein: CASSWDRLPQYV. The chain is built from TRBV7-9 and TRBJ2-7; 7 nucleotides match TRBD1. Trimming removed 4 bases from V and 9 bases from J; junction bases left unmatched: 6. The CDR3 runs 12 residues. Germline CDR1 is SEHNR and CDR2 is FQNEAQ (reference sequence).

V usage is TRBV9 and J usage is TRBJ2-1; D possibly corresponds to TRBD2 (6 bases). Looked up from germline, CDR1 is SGDLS and CDR2 is YYNGEE. The V end was cut by 3 bases, the J end by 4 bases, with 20 bases between. CDR3 length: 17 residues. The chain's CDR3 is CASSEERRGLTYNEQFF. The CDR3 DNA reads TGTGCCAGCAGCGAGGAACGTAGGGGACTGACTTACAATGAGCAGTTCTTC.

The V gene is TRBV4-3, the J gene TRBJ2-6; D gene uncertain. The CDR3 loop spans 15 amino acids. V was cut by 1 base and J by 0 bases, with 4 bases left in between. In germline, CDR1 is LGHNA, CDR2 YSLEER. For the CDR3, the DNA is TGCGCCAGCAGCCAAGGACTCTCTGGGGCCAACGTCCTGACTTTC. Translating it yields CASSQGLSGANVLTF.

This clone was recorded only once. The chain has TRBV6-1 and TRBJ1-1; D gene uncertain. From germline, CDR1 is MNHNS and CDR2 SASEGT. The CDR3 is 14 amino acids. V lost 4 bases to trimming and J lost 5 bases, with 14 bases between them. Here the CDR3 reads CASSVEGGRTEAFF. CDR3 in DNA: TGTGCCAGCAGTGTGGAGGGCGGACGGACTGAAGCTTTCTTT.

The chain joins TRBV5-4 to TRBJ2-7, with 9 nucleotides matching TRBD1. CDR1 SGHNT and CDR2 YYREEE come from the germline V gene (reference sequence). The CDR3 runs to 14 residues. V dropped 3 bases and J dropped 11; count of bases not matched to a gene: 12. CDR3 sequence: CASSSIPGQGQEYF. CDR3 bases: TGTGCCAGCAGCTCGATACCGGGACAGGGACAGGAGTACTTC.

V is TRBV7-6 and J is TRBJ2-7; TRBD2 agrees at 9 bases. V shed 1 base, J shed 1 base, and the junction held 2 bases outside the gene matches. The CDR3 consists of 15 residues. Germline V lookup: CDR1 SGHVS, CDR2 FNYEAQ. For the CDR3, the DNA is TGTGCCAGCAGCTTAGTTACTAGCGGGTCCTACGAGCAGTACTTC. Protein sequence: CASSLVTSGSYEQYF.

The chain has TRBV6-1 and TRBJ1-1; 11 positions match TRBD1. CDR3 length: 14 residues. Looked up from germline, CDR1 is MNHNS and CDR2 is SASEGT. The J segment lost 3 bases and the V segment lost 5 bases, leaving 2 bases of the junction unmatched. The CDR3 nucleotides are TGTGCCAGCAGTCGGACAGGGGGCTACACTGAAGCTTTCTTT. It codes for CASSRTGGYTEAFF.

This clone was detected once. The CDR3: CASSTGQGGNEQYF. The CDR3 bases are TGCGCCAGCAGCACGGGACAGGGTGGGAACGAGCAGTACTTC. The V and J genes are TRBV5-1 and TRBJ2-7, with TRBD1 matching 9 bases. J lost 5 bases, V lost 4 bases, and 7 bases had no gene match. The CDR3 is made up of 14 amino acids. CDR1 SGHRS and CDR2 YFSETQ come from the germline V gene.

This clone was counted once. The rearrangement joins TRBV4-1 to TRBJ2-2; 8 positions match TRBD1. From germline, CDR1 is MGHRA and CDR2 YSYEKL. With 1 base clipped from V and 1 base from J, the junction kept 2 bases outside the gene matches. The CDR3 consists of 16 residues. CDR3 in amino acids: CASSQAQGGNTGELFF. The DNA for the CDR3 is TGCGCCAGCAGCCAAGCACAGGGGGGGAACACCGGGGAGCTGTTTTTT.

In this sample, this clone turned up a few times. V gene TRBV21-1 combines with J gene TRBJ1-5; TRBD1, the D gene given by the table, was not confirmed from the DNA. TRBV21-1 is labeled a pseudogene. This CDR3 has 19 residues. CDR3 residues: CASSKVAGQGHICNQPQHF. In DNA form, the CDR3 reads TGTGCCAGCAGCAAAGTGGCGGGACAGGGACATATATGCAATCAGCCCCAGCATTTT.

The table lists this clone with a few counts. The chain employs TRBV9 and TRBJ1-4; D is ambiguous. The CDR3 runs 13 residues. Germline-derived CDR1 and CDR2 are SGDLS and YYNGEE. V lost 3 bases and J 8 bases, leaving 11 bases between the germline ends. The CDR3 protein is CASSDRDGEKLFF. Here the CDR3 DNA reads TGTGCCAGCAGCGACCGGGATGGCGAAAAACTGTTTTTT.

The V gene is TRBV19, the J gene TRBJ2-5; D is ambiguous. Germline V lookup: CDR1 LNHDA, CDR2 SQIVND (reference sequence). V lost 1 base to trimming and J lost 2 bases, with 8 bases between them. The CDR3 is 14 amino acids. CDR3 sequence (DNA): TGTGCCAGTAGTATAGTCGGTACTCAAGAGACCCAGTACTTC. Amino acids: CASSIVGTQETQYF.

The V gene is TRBV5-6, the J gene TRBJ2-1, with TRBD2 matching over 10 bases. Germline assignment: CDR1 SGHDT and CDR2 YYEEEE. Trimming took 6 bases from V and 4 from J; bases not matched to a gene: 4. The CDR3 is made up of 14 amino acids. The CDR3 DNA sequence: TGTGCCAGCAACGCACTAGCGGGATACAATGAGCAGTTCTTC. Translation gives CASNALAGYNEQFF.